The clone carrying this T cell receptor (beta chain) has a single count. Its antigen is still unknown. This specimen comes from a study of CD4 T cells in relation to SARS-CoV-2 and coronaviruses. Study-level background: The HLA restriction of the shared crossreactive spike epitopes was mapped.

Unexposed donor CD4+ T cells date from 2011-2018, before the COVID-19 pandemic. Study observations and caveats: Crossreactivity was assessed only for spike protein, not other viral proteins.

With 4 bases clipped from V and 5 bases from J, the junction kept 12 bases outside the gene matches. Looked up from germline, CDR1 is SGDLS and CDR2 is YYNGEE. The CDR3 contains 17 residues. Deep TCR-beta sequencing used DNA from uncultured naive and memory CD4+ T cells. Assay: immunoSEQ multiplex PCR; the TCRdb copy retains only in-frame clones and omits some. The sample has tens of thousands of clones, roughly 90% seen once. This chain links TRBV9 with TRBJ2-5, with 12 bases lining up with TRBD2. The material sequenced was memory CD4+ T cells from PBMCs. This sequence originates from a human donor in good health. In nucleotides, the CDR3 is TGTGCCAGCAGCACACCGACTAGCGGGAGTTGGGACGAGACCCAGTACTTC. Translated, it gives CASSTPTSGSWDETQYF. Supplemented by reference TRBV9 and TRBJ2-5, the full variable domain reads DSGVTQTPKHLITATGQRVTLRCSPRSGDLSVYWYQQSLDQGLQFLIQYYNGEERAKGNILERFSAQQFPDLHSELNLSSLELGDSALYFCASSTPTSGSWDETQYFGPGTRLLVL.